The rows below give T cell receptor beta chains drawn from one sample of a study of T cells in Graves' hyperthyroidism and ophthalmopathy. TCRdb processed the multiplex PCR reads anew with MiXCR; each CDR3 protein has one entry. The data show some 440,000 distinct CDR3 sequences, with around a sixth seen just once and almost 8% held by the top ten. Sequencing was carried out using blood. The receptor set was obtained from a woman younger than 30 with Graves' hyperthyroidism. CDR3s include the opening cysteine and the closing phenylalanine or tryptophan. A D gene is named only where the DNA matches it firmly.

d_call j_call v_call cdr3_aa
- TRBJ2-7 TRBV6-2/TRBV6-3 CASSRDPSSYEQYF
- TRBJ1-2 TRBV20-1 CSAGDRSPGYTF
- TRBJ2-1 TRBV4-1 CASSQGTEVGEQFF
TRBD1 TRBJ1-1 TRBV12-3/TRBV12-4 CASRTPGQGSTEAFF
TRBD2 TRBJ2-4 TRBV19 CASSRTSGGLAKNIQYF
TRBD2 TRBJ2-5 TRBV6-2/TRBV6-3 CASSLLAGTKETQYF
- TRBJ1-5 TRBV19 CASSGPGSNQPQHF
- TRBJ2-1 TRBV4-1 CASSPSDYNEQFF
- TRBJ1-4 TRBV19 CASSNPGSHHEKLFF
TRBD2 TRBJ2-7 TRBV4-1 CASSPGLAGLHEQYF
- TRBJ2-7 TRBV20-1 CSARGAGGAGYEQYF
TRBD2 TRBJ2-1 TRBV28 CASSPRQAGRSYNEQFF
- TRBJ2-7 TRBV29-1 CSVELADYEQYF
- TRBJ2-7 TRBV11-2 CASRPWGQVGEQYF
TRBD2 TRBJ2-1 TRBV9 CASSVGVWREQNNEQFF
TRBD1 TRBJ2-2 TRBV30 CAWSLGQGRTGELFF
- TRBJ1-5 TRBV5-6 CASSLERFEPQHF
TRBD2 TRBJ2-2 TRBV7-3 CASSSKRAGGNTGELFF
- TRBJ2-3 TRBV5-1 CASSVGTDTQYF
- TRBJ1-2 TRBV19 CASKPDSNYGYTF
- TRBJ2-7 TRBV19 CASSIGSTGCEQYF
- TRBJ2-7 TRBV6-1 CASSAHGGDEQYF
- TRBJ1-4 TRBV28 CASSSQGGFTNEKLFF
TRBD1 TRBJ2-5 TRBV30 CAWRDRKETQYF
- TRBJ1-6 TRBV7-8 CASSGTVSYNSPLHF
TRBD2 TRBJ2-1 TRBV5-1 CASSPGTNNEQFF
TRBD2 TRBJ2-5 TRBV18 CASSPKPPGLAGETQYF
- TRBJ2-3 TRBV7-9 CASSPPARIQYF
- TRBJ2-7 TRBV27 CASSLRSSNEQYF
- TRBJ1-4 TRBV5-1 CASSLQLNEKLFF
- TRBJ2-1 TRBV9 CASSVGGISYNEQFF
- TRBJ1-5 TRBV7-2 CASSLSDPGGNQPQHF
- TRBJ2-7 TRBV20-1 CSASGGGREQYF
- TRBJ2-1 TRBV19 CASSSTGLGLGQFF
- TRBJ2-6 TRBV14 CASSQDALSGANVLTF
TRBD1 TRBJ1-5 TRBV6-2/TRBV6-3 CASRFQGQGPQGPQHF
TRBD1 TRBJ1-1 TRBV6-1 CASSPGTGKTEAFF
TRBD1 TRBJ2-1 TRBV2 CASRLDREPYNEQFF
- TRBJ1-1 TRBV30 CAWTAGPDTEAFF
- TRBJ2-1 TRBV19 CASSIQGPSFYNEQFF